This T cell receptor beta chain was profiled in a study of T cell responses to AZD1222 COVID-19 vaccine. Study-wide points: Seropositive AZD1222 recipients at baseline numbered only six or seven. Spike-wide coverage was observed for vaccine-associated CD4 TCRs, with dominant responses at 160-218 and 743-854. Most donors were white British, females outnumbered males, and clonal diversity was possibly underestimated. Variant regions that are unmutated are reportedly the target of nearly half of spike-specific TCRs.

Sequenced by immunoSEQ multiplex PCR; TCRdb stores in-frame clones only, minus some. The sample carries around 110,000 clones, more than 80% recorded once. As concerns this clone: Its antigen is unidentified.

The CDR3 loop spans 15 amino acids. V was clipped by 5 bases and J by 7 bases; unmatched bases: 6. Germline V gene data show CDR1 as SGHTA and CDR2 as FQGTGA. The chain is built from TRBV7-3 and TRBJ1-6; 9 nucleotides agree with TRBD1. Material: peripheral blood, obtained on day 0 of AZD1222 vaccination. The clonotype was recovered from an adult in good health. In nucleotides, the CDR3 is TGTGCCAGCAGCAGCGGACAGGGGAAGAATTCACCCCTCCACTTT. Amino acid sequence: CASSSGQGKNSPLHF. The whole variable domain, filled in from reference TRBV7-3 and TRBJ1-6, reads GAGVSQTPSNKVTEKGKYVELRCDPISGHTALYWYRQSLGQGPEFLIYFQGTGAADDSGLPNDRFFAVRPEGSVSTLKIQRTERGDSAVYLCASSSGQGKNSPLHFGNGTRLTVT.